These 28 T cell receptor beta chains were all obtained from the same sample, sequenced in a study of Tregs in tolerant kidney transplant recipients. Repertoires were generated with immunoSEQ multiplex PCR, while TCRdb's copy carries only in-frame clones and drops some. The data show roughly 80,000 clones, with less than 98% seen just once and around 0.51% held by the top ten. The specimen comprised CD4+ T cells from blood, sampled before the transplant. The origin of the receptors is a human donor who received a combined kidney and bone marrow transplant.

The genes are TRBV25-1 and TRBJ2-3; weak D call: TRBD2 (6 bases). The V gene's germline CDR1 is MGHDK and CDR2 SYGVNS. V lost 3 bases, J lost 5 bases, and 12 bases lay in between. The CDR3 runs 14 residues. CDR3 nucleotide sequence: TGTGCCAGCAGTGAGGGCCCCGGGGGAGATACGCAGTATTTT. Translation: CASSEGPGGDTQYF.

The chain has TRBV19 and TRBJ2-7; no clear D. Trimming removed 5 bases at V and 6 bases at J, with 14 bases between. CDR3 size: 13 residues. CDR1 and CDR2 (germline): LNHDA, SQIVND (reference sequence). The CDR3 DNA reads TGTGCCAGTAGTGCGAATGGGCCTGGCGAGCAGTACTTC. Its protein is CASSANGPGEQYF.

The rearrangement uses TRBV11-2 and TRBJ2-1; tentatively, D is TRBD2 (6 bases). Germline-derived CDR1 and CDR2 are SGHAT and FQNNGV. The CDR3 covers 15 residues. The V end was cut by 4 bases, the J end by 7 bases, with 17 bases between. Here the CDR3 reads CASSWAGNGVNEQFF. The CDR3 DNA reads TGTGCCAGCAGCTGGGCGGGAAACGGTGTGAATGAGCAGTTCTTC.

The chain recombines TRBV4-3 with TRBJ2-1, with 9 bases that match TRBD2. The CDR3 spans 16 residues. Per germline, CDR1 LGHNA and CDR2 YSLEER. The V gene end was trimmed by 4 bases and the J gene end by 5 bases; junction bases not matched to a gene: 9. CDR3 nucleotide sequence: TGCGCCAGCAGCCCACTTCTGGTAGCGGGGGACAATGAGCAGTTCTTC. Its translation is CASSPLLVAGDNEQFF.

This clone was seen a single time. The genes are TRBV30 and TRBJ2-1; TRBD1 is a possible D gene (5 bases). CDR3 length: 14 residues. Germline lookup yields CDR1 GTSNPN and CDR2 SVGIG (reference sequence). V lost 0 bases, J lost 2 bases, and 8 bases lay in between. The CDR3 protein is CAWSVRVTYNEQFF. Written as DNA, the CDR3 is TGTGCCTGGAGTGTCAGGGTAACCTACAATGAGCAGTTCTTC.

The chain carries TRBV2 and TRBJ2-5; 13 bases are shared with TRBD2. Germline trimming cut 5 bases from V and 5 bases from J; bases unmatched to any gene: 8. There are 16 residues in the CDR3. Germline V gene sequence: CDR1 SNHLY, CDR2 FYNNEI. CDR3 region: CASSLRTSGGGETQYF. The CDR3 nucleotides are TGTGCCAGCAGTCTCCGGACTAGCGGGGGTGGGGAGACCCAGTACTTC.

The chain carries TRBV9 and TRBJ2-1, with D perhaps TRBD2 (5 bases). With 1 base removed from V and 8 bases from J, the gap between germline ends came to 16 bases. The germline V gene encodes CDR1 SGDLS and CDR2 YYNGEE. This CDR3 comprises 15 residues. This CDR3 reads CASSVTRLKEDEQFF. The CDR3 DNA is TGTGCCAGCAGCGTAACCCGTCTAAAGGAGGATGAGCAGTTCTTC.

The chain combines TRBV27 with TRBJ2-5; no definite D call. Trimming took off 7 bases at V and 5 bases at J, with 17 bases between the two ends. This CDR3 has 14 residues. Germline V CDR1 and CDR2: MNHEY, SMNVEV (reference sequence). The CDR3 DNA reads TGTGCCAGCACCCGAGTCGGCAGAGCGGAGACCCAGTACTTC. Encoded protein: CASTRVGRAETQYF.

This rearrangement joins TRBV18 to TRBJ2-7, with a weak D call TRBD1 (6 bases). The CDR3 has 21 residues. Germline lookup yields CDR1 KGHSH and CDR2 LQKENI. Trimming stripped 0 bases from V and 0 bases from J, with 27 bases between. The DNA of the CDR3 is TGTGCCAGCTCACCACCCCTGGTAACAGGGAAACTACTTAGGTCCTCCTACGAGCAGTACTTC. Translating gives CASSPPLVTGKLLRSSYEQYF. Drawing the rest from reference TRBV18 and TRBJ2-7, the complete variable domain is NAGVMQNPRHLVRRRGQEARLRCSPMKGHSHVYWYRQLPEEGLKFMVYLQKENIIDESGMPKERFSAEFPKEGPSILRIQQVVRGDSAAYFCASSPPLVTGKLLRSSYEQYFGPGTRLTVT.

The genes are TRBV11-2 and TRBJ2-7; D gene ambiguous. V lost 0 bases, J lost 0 bases, and 6 bases lay in between. Germline lookup yields CDR1 SGHAT and CDR2 FQNNGV. The CDR3 runs to 14 residues. The CDR3 sequence: CASSLEPISYEQYF. DNA for the CDR3: TGTGCCAGCAGCTTAGAACCTATCTCCTACGAGCAGTACTTC.

The J gene is TRBJ1-2, the V gene TRBV18, with D perhaps TRBD1 (5 bases). Trimming took off 3 bases at V and 4 bases at J, with 9 bases between the two ends. Per germline, CDR1 KGHSH and CDR2 LQKENI. CDR3 length: 13 residues. CDR3 in DNA: TGTGCCAGCTCACCGGGGGGGATCTATGGCTACACCTTC. It yields the protein CASSPGGIYGYTF.

This chain's CDR3 is CASSLRQGGQPQHF. CDR3 DNA: TGTGCCAGCAGCTTACGACAGGGTGGCCAGCCCCAGCATTTT. The chain uses TRBV7-2 and TRBJ1-5; 7 bases line up with TRBD1. Germline-derived CDR1 and CDR2 are SGHTA and FQGNSA. After removal of 2 bases from V and 7 bases from J, the junction contained 5 bases not matched to a gene. CDR3 length: 14 residues.

This chain uses TRBV7-9 with TRBJ1-2; the match to TRBD1 covers 7 bases. The V and J ends lost 3 bases and 5 bases, in that order; junction bases with no gene match: 6. Germline-derived CDR1 and CDR2 are SEHNR and FQNEAQ (reference sequence). The CDR3 contains 14 residues. The CDR3 region has the DNA TGTGCCAGCAGCTTCGACAGGGTTCTTTATGGCTACACCTTC. Translating it yields CASSFDRVLYGYTF.

This clone was counted a single time. This chain uses TRBV29-1 with TRBJ2-4; TRBD1 is a possible D gene (6 bases). The ends were cut back, 0 bases at V and 2 bases at J, with 8 bases in the middle. The CDR3 extends over 14 amino acids. CDR1 is SQVTM and CDR2 is ANQGSEA in the germline V gene. CDR3 protein: CSVEDQGSKNIQYF. In nucleotides, the CDR3 is TGCAGCGTTGAAGATCAGGGGTCCAAAAACATTCAGTACTTC.

The rearrangement joins TRBV18 to TRBJ1-2; 7 positions match TRBD1. J lost 6 bases, V lost 4 bases, and 2 bases had no gene match. This CDR3 comprises 12 residues. The germline V gene has CDR1 KGHSH and CDR2 LQKENI. The CDR3 DNA reads TGTGCCAGCTCACTTGGGACAGATGGCTACACCTTC. This gives the protein CASSLGTDGYTF.

The chain joins TRBV28 to TRBJ1-3; no definite D call. This CDR3 has 16 amino acids. The germline V gene has CDR1 MDHEN and CDR2 SYDVKM. Trimming took 4 bases from V and 2 from J, leaving 15 bases between them. DNA of the CDR3: TGTGCCAGCAGTTCTGATGTGGCAGGCGCTGGAAACACCATATATTTT. Protein: CASSSDVAGAGNTIYF.

This chain connects TRBV9 to TRBJ2-7; D is possibly TRBD1 (6 bases). Germline V gives CDR1 SGDLS, CDR2 YYNGEE. CDR3 size: 14 residues. Trimming took 4 bases from V and 0 from J, leaving 11 bases between them. In nucleotides, the CDR3 is TGTGCCAGCAGCCCGGGACACGGCTCCTACGAGCAGTACTTC. It translates to CASSPGHGSYEQYF.

V is TRBV7-2 and J is TRBJ2-1, with a possible D match to TRBD2 (7 bases). The CDR3 extends over 15 amino acids. V lost 0 bases to trimming and J lost 4 bases, with 10 bases between them. CDR1 is SGHTA, CDR2 FQGNSA, per germline. The CDR3 coding sequence is TGTGCCAGCAGCTTAGCCGGGGGGCCTTACAATGAGCAGTTCTTC. Translated, it gives CASSLAGGPYNEQFF.

CDR3 region: CASSYKADRNYGYTF. CDR3 bases: TGTGCCAGCAGTTACAAGGCAGACAGAAACTATGGCTACACCTTC. V is TRBV6-7 and J is TRBJ1-2, with D maybe TRBD1 (5 bases). TRBV6-7 is identified as an open reading frame with a role that is uncertain. The CDR3 has 15 residues. Trimming stripped 2 bases from V and 2 bases from J, with 12 bases between.

The chain has TRBV18 and TRBJ1-4, with TRBD1 matching over 10 bases. The CDR3 is 14 amino acids. Germline CDR1 KGHSH, CDR2 LQKENI. V lost 6 bases, J lost 5 bases, and 3 bases stayed unmatched. CDR3 nucleotide sequence: TGTGCCAGCTCCGGGGACAGGGGAAATGAAAAACTGTTTTTT. Its translation: CASSGDRGNEKLFF.

The J gene is TRBJ2-7, the V gene TRBV30; D is ambiguous. Germline assignment: CDR1 GTSNPN and CDR2 SVGIG (reference sequence). Trimming removed 3 bases from V and 4 bases from J, with 16 bases in between. The CDR3 is made up of 14 amino acids. In DNA, the CDR3 is TGTGCCTGGAGCTCCGCACAGACACCTTACGAGCAGTACTTC. This encodes CAWSSAQTPYEQYF.

This sequence joins TRBV2 and TRBJ2-5; TRBD1 aligns across 8 bases. Germline assignment: CDR1 SNHLY and CDR2 FYNNEI. The CDR3 has 15 residues. Losses at the gene ends were 5 bases for V and 5 bases for J; bases not matched to a gene: 10. CDR3 nucleotides: TGTGCCAGCAGTAGGAGGACAGGGACGATGGAGACCCAGTACTTC. It codes for CASSRRTGTMETQYF.

This chain joins TRBV7-9 and TRBJ2-7, with TRBD1 identical over 7 bases. The CDR3 is made up of 14 amino acids. CDR1 and CDR2 (germline): SEHNR, FQNEAQ (reference sequence). The ends lost 0 bases at V and 3 bases at J; junction bases unmatched: 2. CDR3 loop: CASSLAGGGYEQYF. CDR3 in DNA: TGTGCCAGCAGCTTAGCAGGGGGCGGCTACGAGCAGTACTTC. The full variable domain, in which reference TRBV7-9 and TRBJ2-7 provide the parts outside the CDR3, is DTGVSQNPRHKITKRGQNVTFRCDPISEHNRLYWYRQTLGQGPEFLTYFQNEAQLEKSRLLSDRFSAERPKGSFSTLEIQRTEQGDSAMYLCASSLAGGGYEQYFGPGTRLTVT.

This sequence joins TRBV5-1 and TRBJ2-7; the match to TRBD1 covers 8 bases. The CDR3 runs 17 residues. With 9 bases clipped from V and 0 bases from J, the junction kept 17 bases outside the gene matches. The V gene's germline CDR1 is SGHRS and CDR2 YFSETQ. The CDR3: CANTDRGTRRHSYEQYF. The CDR3 nucleotides are TGCGCCAACACCGACAGGGGTACTCGGCGGCACTCCTACGAGCAGTACTTC.

V is TRBV11-2 and J is TRBJ2-5, with 8 bases fitting TRBD1. CDR1 is SGHAT and CDR2 is FQNNGV in the germline V gene. V lost 5 bases and J lost 5; bases outside the gene matches: 7. This CDR3 contains 14 residues. Written as DNA, the CDR3 is TGTGCCAGCAGCCAACAGGGGGGTGGGGAGACCCAGTACTTC. This codes for CASSQQGGGETQYF.

The J gene is TRBJ1-1, the V gene TRBV28; D might be TRBD1 (5 bases). Trimming removed 6 bases at V and 3 bases at J, with 17 bases between. From germline, CDR1 is MDHEN and CDR2 SYDVKM. The CDR3 is 15 amino acids. The CDR3 is CASRGYSKGDTEAFF. CDR3 coding DNA: TGTGCCAGCAGAGGGTACTCCAAAGGGGACACTGAAGCTTTCTTT.

V is TRBV9 and J is TRBJ1-4; D unclear. The germline V gene has CDR1 SGDLS and CDR2 YYNGEE. The CDR3 loop spans 15 amino acids. The ends were cut back, 3 bases at V and 7 bases at J, with 16 bases in the middle. The CDR3: CASSAAAGVSEKLFF. CDR3 in DNA: TGTGCCAGCAGCGCGGCTGCGGGAGTGAGTGAAAAACTGTTTTTT.

The V and J genes are TRBV5-1 and TRBJ2-2; D is undetermined. Germline lookup yields CDR1 SGHRS and CDR2 YFSETQ. The ends were cut back, 4 bases at V and 6 bases at J, with 16 bases in the middle. The CDR3 runs 15 residues. CDR3 nucleotide sequence: TGCGCCAGCAGCACCGCCCTGGTGTCAGCCGGGGAGCTGTTTTTT. Protein: CASSTALVSAGELFF.